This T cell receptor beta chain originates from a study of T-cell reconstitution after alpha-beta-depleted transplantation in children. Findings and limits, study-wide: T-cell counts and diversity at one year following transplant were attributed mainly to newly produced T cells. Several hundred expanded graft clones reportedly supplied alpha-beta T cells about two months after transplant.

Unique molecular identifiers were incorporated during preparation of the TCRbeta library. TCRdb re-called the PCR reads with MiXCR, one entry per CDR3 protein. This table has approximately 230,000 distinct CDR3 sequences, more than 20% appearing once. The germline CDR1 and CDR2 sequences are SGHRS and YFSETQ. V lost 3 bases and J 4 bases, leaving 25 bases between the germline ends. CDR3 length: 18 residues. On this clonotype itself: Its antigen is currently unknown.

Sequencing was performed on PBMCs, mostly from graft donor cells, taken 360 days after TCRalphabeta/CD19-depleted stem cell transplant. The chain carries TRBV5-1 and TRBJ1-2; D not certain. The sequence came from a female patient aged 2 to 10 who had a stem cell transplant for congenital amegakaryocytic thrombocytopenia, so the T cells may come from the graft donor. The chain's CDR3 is CASSYHKISGVGSYGYTF. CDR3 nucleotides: TGCGCCAGCAGCTATCATAAAATTAGCGGGGTTGGCTCCTATGGCTACACCTTC.